These T cell receptor beta chains were read from a single sample in a study of cytomegalovirus exposure and HLA in healthy donors. Using immunoSEQ multiplex PCR, the repertoire was profiled, and TCRdb retains in-frame clones only, with some absent. The specimen's table records around 31,000 clones. The material sequenced was PBMCs. These receptors all come from a female donor in good health and CMV-seronegative. Both conserved end residues are part of each CDR3. Fields, in order: J gene, D gene, V gene, CDR3 DNA, CDR3 protein. The D gene is left open where the match is weak.

j_gene: TRBJ1-4; d_gene: -; v_gene: TRBV6-5; CDR3nt: TGTGCCAGCAGTTACTCGAGTTCGGTTGGAGGTGAAAAACTGTTTTTT; CDR3aa: CASSYSSSVGGEKLFF
j_gene: TRBJ2-3; d_gene: TRBD1; v_gene: TRBV15; CDR3nt: TGTGCCACCAGCAGAGATTTTAAGGGGGCACGGGATACGCAGTATTTT; CDR3aa: CATSRDFKGARDTQYF
j_gene: TRBJ1-5; d_gene: -; v_gene: TRBV19; CDR3nt: TGTGCCAGTATGCCTAGGGGCAGCCAGAATCAGCCCCAGCATTTT; CDR3aa: CASMPRGSQNQPQHF
j_gene: TRBJ1-1; d_gene: -; v_gene: TRBV15; CDR3nt: TGTGCCACCAGCAGAGATGCGGCGGAATGGAACACTGAAGCTTTCTTT; CDR3aa: CATSRDAAEWNTEAFF
j_gene: TRBJ1-2; d_gene: -; v_gene: TRBV6-6; CDR3nt: TGTGCCAGCAGGGAACAGGGAGAGGAAGTCTATGGCTACACCTTC; CDR3aa: CASREQGEEVYGYTF
j_gene: TRBJ2-2; d_gene: TRBD2; v_gene: TRBV7-2; CDR3nt: TGTGCCAGCAGCTTGAGACTAGCGGGGGGGAGGGCCGGGGAGCTGTTTTTT; CDR3aa: CASSLRLAGGRAGELFF
j_gene: TRBJ1-1; d_gene: TRBD1; v_gene: TRBV5-6; CDR3nt: TGTGCCAGCAGCCCGGGACAGGGTTCGGCCACTGAAGCTTTCTTT; CDR3aa: CASSPGQGSATEAFF
j_gene: TRBJ2-5; d_gene: TRBD1; v_gene: TRBV27; CDR3nt: TGTGCCAGCAGTTTAAGGGGGTTGGGGACAGGGTCGGGGGAGACCCAGTACTTC; CDR3aa: CASSLRGLGTGSGETQYF
j_gene: TRBJ1-3; d_gene: -; v_gene: TRBV11-3; CDR3nt: TGTGCCAGCAGCTTAGTGGCTCCGAGGGATTGGAGAGGAAACACCATATATTTT; CDR3aa: CASSLVAPRDWRGNTIYF
j_gene: TRBJ1-1; d_gene: TRBD1; v_gene: TRBV5-1; CDR3nt: TGCGCCAGCAGCTTGGGTGGAGAGACAGGGGGCCGGGGAGCTTTCTTT; CDR3aa: CASSLGGETGGRGAFF
j_gene: TRBJ2-5; d_gene: TRBD2; v_gene: TRBV6-5; CDR3nt: TGTGCCAGCAGTGTGGAGCGGGGGGGCGCGGAGACCCAGTACTTC; CDR3aa: CASSVERGGAETQYF
j_gene: TRBJ2-2; d_gene: -; v_gene: TRBV18; CDR3nt: TGTGCCAGCTCACCGAACAGGGATGGCGGGGAGCTGTTTTTT; CDR3aa: CASSPNRDGGELFF
j_gene: TRBJ1-3; d_gene: -; v_gene: TRBV28; CDR3nt: TGTGCCAGCAGTTTCCCGGGTCAAGGTCCTGGAAACACCATATATTTT; CDR3aa: CASSFPGQGPGNTIYF
j_gene: TRBJ2-1; d_gene: -; v_gene: TRBV19; CDR3nt: TGTGCCAGTAGTATAGCCCTCAGAAACAATGAGCAGTTCTTC; CDR3aa: CASSIALRNNEQFF
j_gene: TRBJ1-1; d_gene: TRBD1; v_gene: TRBV5-4; CDR3nt: TGTGCCAGCAGTCCTCTACAGGGGAAGAACACTGAAGCTTTCTTT; CDR3aa: CASSPLQGKNTEAFF
j_gene: TRBJ1-5; d_gene: -; v_gene: TRBV28; CDR3nt: TGTGCCAGCAGCCATCGGGGCAACCCCGGGGGGCAGCCCCAGCATTTT; CDR3aa: CASSHRGNPGGQPQHF
j_gene: TRBJ1-1; d_gene: TRBD1; v_gene: TRBV18; CDR3nt: TGTGCCAGCTCAATAGACAGGGGCACTGAAGCTTTCTTT; CDR3aa: CASSIDRGTEAFF
j_gene: TRBJ1-6; d_gene: -; v_gene: TRBV9; CDR3nt: TGTGCCAGCAGCGTGGGCTCGAACTCCTATAATTCACCCCTCCACTTT; CDR3aa: CASSVGSNSYNSPLHF
j_gene: TRBJ2-2; d_gene: -; v_gene: TRBV4-1; CDR3nt: TGCGCCAGCAGCCAAGATCTCGCAGGGCGGTCGAACACCGGGGAGCTGTTTTTT; CDR3aa: CASSQDLAGRSNTGELFF
j_gene: TRBJ2-3; d_gene: -; v_gene: TRBV7-9; CDR3nt: TGTGCCAGCAGCTTAATCGCTAGTGGAGGTCCAGATACGCAGTATTTT; CDR3aa: CASSLIASGGPDTQYF
j_gene: TRBJ2-4; d_gene: TRBD1; v_gene: TRBV9; CDR3nt: TGTGCCAGCAGCGACCCGGGGACAGGGGGGAACATTCAGTACTTC; CDR3aa: CASSDPGTGGNIQYF
j_gene: TRBJ2-1; d_gene: -; v_gene: TRBV20-1; CDR3nt: TGCAGTGCTATACAGGGCAATGAGCAGTTCTTC; CDR3aa: CSAIQGNEQFF
j_gene: TRBJ1-1; d_gene: -; v_gene: TRBV28; CDR3nt: TGTGCCAGCAGCAGATCCGGGACACCGAACACTGAAGCTTTCTTT; CDR3aa: CASSRSGTPNTEAFF
j_gene: TRBJ2-5; d_gene: -; v_gene: TRBV5-1; CDR3nt: TGCGCCAGCAGCTTCCGAACAGGGGAGACCCAGTACTTC; CDR3aa: CASSFRTGETQYF
j_gene: TRBJ2-2; d_gene: -; v_gene: TRBV7-7; CDR3nt: TGTGCCAGCAGCTCCACCGGGGTCCGAGGCGGGGAGCTGTTTTTT; CDR3aa: CASSSTGVRGGELFF
j_gene: TRBJ1-4; d_gene: -; v_gene: TRBV5-1; CDR3nt: TGCGCCAGCAGCTTGGACCCTCAGGGTATGACTAATGAAAAACTGTTTTTT; CDR3aa: CASSLDPQGMTNEKLFF
j_gene: TRBJ2-7; d_gene: TRBD1; v_gene: TRBV18; CDR3nt: TGTGCCAGCTCACCACAGGGGGCGGTCTACGAGCAGTACTTC; CDR3aa: CASSPQGAVYEQYF
j_gene: TRBJ2-7; d_gene: TRBD1; v_gene: TRBV4-3; CDR3nt: TGCGCCAGCAGCCAAGATGGATGGGACAGGGGGTTAACCTACGAGCAGTACTTC; CDR3aa: CASSQDGWDRGLTYEQYF
j_gene: TRBJ1-3; d_gene: -; v_gene: TRBV5-1; CDR3nt: TGCGCCAGCAGCTTGGGGGACAATCCTGGAAACACCATATATTTT; CDR3aa: CASSLGDNPGNTIYF
j_gene: TRBJ2-7; d_gene: TRBD1; v_gene: TRBV30; CDR3nt: TGTGCCTGGAGCGGGGACAGGGCAGTCTACGAGCAGTACTTC; CDR3aa: CAWSGDRAVYEQYF
j_gene: TRBJ1-5; d_gene: TRBD1; v_gene: TRBV7-3; CDR3nt: TGTGCCAGCAGCCTTGACAGGGATCAGCCCCAGCATTTT; CDR3aa: CASSLDRDQPQHF
j_gene: TRBJ2-5; d_gene: -; v_gene: TRBV5-1; CDR3nt: TGCGCCAGCAGCTTTGGGGTTATAGGGGCCGCACAAGAGACCCAGTACTTC; CDR3aa: CASSFGVIGAAQETQYF
j_gene: TRBJ2-3; d_gene: -; v_gene: TRBV5-1; CDR3nt: TGCGCCAGCAGCTTAGAGGCAGATACGCAGTATTTT; CDR3aa: CASSLEADTQYF
j_gene: TRBJ2-3; d_gene: -; v_gene: TRBV5-8; CDR3nt: TGTGCCAGCAGCTTGGGCCGGGGAGCAACAGATACGCAGTATTTT; CDR3aa: CASSLGRGATDTQYF
j_gene: TRBJ2-7; d_gene: TRBD1; v_gene: TRBV7-2; CDR3nt: TGTGCCAGCAGCTCTACCACCGGGACAGGGAGGGAGCAGTACTTC; CDR3aa: CASSSTTGTGREQYF
j_gene: TRBJ1-4; d_gene: TRBD1; v_gene: TRBV10-3; CDR3nt: TGTGCCATCAGCGACAGGGGGGACGAACTGTTTTTT; CDR3aa: CAISDRGDELFF
j_gene: TRBJ2-3; d_gene: -; v_gene: TRBV11-3; CDR3nt: TGTGCCAGCAGCTTAGTGGCCGAATCAGATACGCAGTATTTT; CDR3aa: CASSLVAESDTQYF
j_gene: TRBJ1-1; d_gene: TRBD1; v_gene: TRBV6-5; CDR3nt: TGTGCCAGCAGTTCCGCTGACAGGGCGAGCACTGAAGCTTTCTTT; CDR3aa: CASSSADRASTEAFF
j_gene: TRBJ1-1; d_gene: -; v_gene: TRBV7-9; CDR3nt: TGTGCCAGCAGCTTTCCGTACATCACTGAAGCTTTCTTT; CDR3aa: CASSFPYITEAFF
j_gene: TRBJ2-1; d_gene: -; v_gene: TRBV4-3; CDR3nt: TGCGCCAGCAGCCAAGATGGCCGGGGACACCCCACCTACAATGAGCAGTTCTTC; CDR3aa: CASSQDGRGHPTYNEQFF
j_gene: TRBJ1-2; d_gene: TRBD1; v_gene: TRBV5-1; CDR3nt: TGCGCCAGCAGCTCACAGGGGGCTGGTGGCTACACCTTC; CDR3aa: CASSSQGAGGYTF
j_gene: TRBJ1-2; d_gene: -; v_gene: TRBV6-5; CDR3nt: TGTGCCAGCAGCCACGAGCACCTCTATGGCTACACCTTC; CDR3aa: CASSHEHLYGYTF
j_gene: TRBJ1-5; d_gene: TRBD1; v_gene: TRBV2; CDR3nt: TGTGCCAGCACTTTGGGACAGGAAAATCAGCCCCAGCATTTT; CDR3aa: CASTLGQENQPQHF
j_gene: TRBJ2-1; d_gene: TRBD2; v_gene: TRBV7-2; CDR3nt: TGTGCCAGCAGCTTAAGGCCGGGGCAAGCGGGGCGCAATGAGCAGTTCTTC; CDR3aa: CASSLRPGQAGRNEQFF
j_gene: TRBJ2-3; d_gene: -; v_gene: TRBV2; CDR3nt: TGTGCCACTGGGGGGGGGCCGCCCAGCACAGATACGCAGTATTTT; CDR3aa: CATGGGPPSTDTQYF
j_gene: TRBJ2-1; d_gene: TRBD2; v_gene: TRBV5-1; CDR3nt: TGCGCCAGCAGGACTAGCGGGGGGACCAGCTCCTACAATGAGCAGTTCTTC; CDR3aa: CASRTSGGTSSYNEQFF
j_gene: TRBJ1-2; d_gene: -; v_gene: TRBV30; CDR3nt: TGTGCCTGGAGTGGAGGAGATTCCTATGGCTACACCTTC; CDR3aa: CAWSGGDSYGYTF
j_gene: TRBJ1-4; d_gene: -; v_gene: TRBV19; CDR3nt: TGTGCCAGTAGCGGACATGGCACGACTAATGAAAAACTGTTTTTT; CDR3aa: CASSGHGTTNEKLFF
j_gene: TRBJ1-2; d_gene: TRBD1; v_gene: TRBV11-1; CDR3nt: TGTGCCAGCAGCTGGACTTCAACAGGGGGCAGTCGGGGCTACACCTTC; CDR3aa: CASSWTSTGGSRGYTF
j_gene: TRBJ2-6; d_gene: TRBD1; v_gene: TRBV5-1; CDR3nt: TGCGCCAGCAGCTTGGCTGGGACAGGGACGTCATCCTCACACTCTGGGGCCAACGTCCTGACTTTC; CDR3aa: CASSLAGTGTSSSHSGANVLTF
j_gene: TRBJ2-5; d_gene: -; v_gene: TRBV5-1; CDR3nt: TGCGCCAGCAGCCGAACCCGCTACAGGGAGGGGGAGACCCAGTACTTC; CDR3aa: CASSRTRYREGETQYF
j_gene: TRBJ1-2; d_gene: -; v_gene: TRBV5-1; CDR3nt: TGCGCCAGCAGCGCGGACAGTAACTATGGCTACACCTTC; CDR3aa: CASSADSNYGYTF
j_gene: TRBJ1-4; d_gene: TRBD1; v_gene: TRBV9; CDR3nt: TGTGCCAGCAGCGCAGGGCAGGGGGGAAGTCCGGAAAAACTGTTTTTT; CDR3aa: CASSAGQGGSPEKLFF